Listed below are T cell receptor beta chains from one sample, sequenced in a study of T-cell reconstitution after alpha-beta-depleted transplantation in children. TCRdb used MiXCR to reprocess the PCR reads, holding one entry per CDR3 protein. Of 83,000 or so distinct CDR3 sequences listed, 6.5% to 8.5% are singletons. This material consisted of PBMCs from the stem cell graft donor, taken from the stem cell graft. The source is a human donor who donated a stem cell graft to a child with congenital amegakaryocytic thrombocytopenia. The CDR3 runs from the conserved cysteine through the conserved F or W. The order of the fields is clone size, V gene, J gene, D gene, CDR3 protein, CDR3 DNA. The D gene is left open where the match is weak. Expanded clones get a size class; other rows say once, few or many, or leave the size out.

>many|TRBV20-1|TRBJ2-5|TRBD1
CSASAGGKETQYF
TGCAGTGCTAGTGCAGGGGGAAAAGAGACCCAGTACTTC
>many|TRBV28|TRBJ2-7|-
CASSIDSSYEQYF
TGTGCCAGCAGCATCGACAGCTCCTACGAGCAGTACTTC
>-|TRBV20-1|TRBJ2-5|-
CSAPIGGGETQYF
TGCAGTGCTCCGATCGGTGGGGGAGAGACCCAGTACTTC
>many|TRBV9|TRBJ2-2|TRBD2
CASSPGTSGAPGELFF
TGTGCCAGCAGCCCGGGGACTAGCGGGGCCCCCGGGGAGCTGTTTTTT
>many|TRBV10-3|TRBJ2-5|-
CAISETHDRDLTETQYF
TGTGCCATCAGTGAGACCCACGACAGGGACTTGACAGAGACCCAGTACTTC
>medium-sized|TRBV20-1|TRBJ2-1|TRBD1
CSADLPGQGVNEQFF
TGCAGTGCTGACCTCCCGGGACAGGGTGTGAATGAGCAGTTCTTC
>many|TRBV28|TRBJ2-1|TRBD1
CASSLWGVGTASMRQFF
TGTGCCAGCAGTTTATGGGGTGTAGGGACAGCTTCAATGAGGCAGTTCTTC
>many|TRBV6-6|TRBJ2-7|-
CASSYTPREQYF
TGTGCCAGCAGTTACACCCCCAGGGAGCAGTACTTC
>-|TRBV5-1|TRBJ1-4|-
CASSAGPEDEKLFF
TGCGCCAGCAGCGCGGGACCTGAGGATGAAAAACTGTTTTTT
>many|TRBV5-1|TRBJ1-1|-
CASSSLGGDTEAFF
TGCGCCAGCAGCTCCCTCGGGGGCGACACTGAAGCTTTCTTT
>-|TRBV6-5|TRBJ1-3|-
CASSYSAISGNTIYF
TGTGCCAGCAGTTACTCGGCTATCTCTGGAAACACCATATATTTT
>many|TRBV9|TRBJ1-3|-
CASSVDSLDRNTIYF
TGTGCCAGCAGCGTGGACAGTTTGGATCGAAACACCATATATTTT
>many|TRBV12-3/TRBV12-4|TRBJ2-5|-
CASSFSKGETQYF
TGTGCCAGCAGTTTTTCCAAGGGGGAGACCCAGTACTTC
>few|TRBV7-9|TRBJ2-4|-
CASSLAGNSQYF
TGTGCCAGCAGCTTAGCAGGAAACAGTCAGTACTTC
>many|TRBV2|TRBJ2-2|TRBD2
CASSGTSGNTGELFF
TGTGCCAGCAGTGGGACTAGCGGTAACACCGGGGAGCTGTTTTTT
>many|TRBV5-6|TRBJ1-5|-
CASSLNRHEDQPQHF
TGTGCCAGCAGCTTGAACAGGCATGAAGATCAGCCCCAGCATTTT
>many|TRBV5-6|TRBJ2-5|-
CASSAMRAVLQETQYF
TGTGCCAGCAGCGCGATGCGGGCAGTTCTACAAGAGACCCAGTACTTC
>many|TRBV6-1|TRBJ1-4|TRBD1
CASSKGQGGEKLFF
TGTGCCAGCAGCAAGGGACAGGGTGGTGAAAAACTGTTTTTT
>many|TRBV28|TRBJ2-7|TRBD2
CASSFMASGSTYEQYF
TGTGCCAGCAGTTTTATGGCTAGCGGGAGTACCTACGAGCAGTACTTC
>-|TRBV5-1|TRBJ2-2|-
CASISIGGELFF
TGCGCCAGCATCAGTATAGGCGGGGAGCTGTTTTTT
>many|TRBV20-1|TRBJ2-7|TRBD2
CSAGGTSGGTAYEQYF
TGCAGTGCTGGCGGGACTAGCGGGGGGACGGCCTACGAGCAGTACTTC
>many|TRBV20-1|TRBJ2-1|TRBD2
CSAVPGLAGSEQFF
TGCAGTGCCGTCCCAGGACTAGCGGGGAGTGAGCAGTTCTTC
>many|TRBV20-1|TRBJ2-5|TRBD2
CSARAAGGEETQYF
TGCAGTGCTAGAGCAGCGGGGGGTGAGGAGACCCAGTACTTC
>many|TRBV12-3/TRBV12-4|TRBJ2-1|-
CASSLSGTPNEQFF
TGTGCCAGCAGTTTATCCGGGACTCCCAATGAGCAGTTCTTC
>many|TRBV7-9|TRBJ1-2|-
CASSSTKYYGYTF
TGTGCCAGCAGCTCGACAAAATACTATGGCTACACCTTC
>many|TRBV29-1|TRBJ1-1|-
CSVGRVLENTEAFF
TGCAGCGTTGGGAGGGTTCTGGAAAACACTGAAGCTTTCTTT
>many|TRBV4-1|TRBJ1-5|-
CASSQDMGSNQPQHF
TGCGCCAGCAGCCAAGATATGGGTAGCAATCAGCCCCAGCATTTT
>-|TRBV4-1|TRBJ1-2|TRBD1
CASSHLQGADGYTF
TGCGCCAGCAGCCACCTTCAGGGGGCGGATGGCTACACCTTC
>many|TRBV9|TRBJ2-6|-
CASSVQAGGGLTF
TGTGCCAGCAGCGTACAGGCTGGGGGCGGTTTAACTTTC
>many|TRBV6-5|TRBJ1-5|-
CASSYTWGQPQHF
TGTGCCAGCAGTTACACTTGGGGTCAGCCCCAGCATTTT
>many|TRBV12-3/TRBV12-4|TRBJ2-2|-
CASIQVRGYGELFF
TGTGCCAGCATCCAAGTCCGTGGTTACGGGGAGCTGTTTTTT
>many|TRBV5-1|TRBJ1-1|-
CASSLEGRMNTEAFF
TGCGCCAGCAGCTTGGAGGGACGGATGAACACTGAAGCTTTCTTT
>many|TRBV5-8|TRBJ2-1|-
CASSLFLKGEQFF
TGTGCCAGCAGCTTGTTCCTTAAGGGCGAGCAGTTCTTC
>few|TRBV28|TRBJ2-2|TRBD1
CASTQLSDRDNTGELFF
TGTGCCAGCACCCAACTCTCGGACAGGGACAACACCGGGGAGCTGTTTTTT
>many|TRBV28|TRBJ2-3|TRBD1
CASSIRTGGTDTQYF
TGTGCCAGCAGTATCCGGACAGGGGGGACAGATACGCAGTATTTT
>-|TRBV5-6|TRBJ1-2|TRBD1
CASRFLTSGTGDGYTF
TGTGCCAGCCGATTCTTAACGTCCGGGACAGGGGATGGCTACACCTTC
>many|TRBV12-3/TRBV12-4|TRBJ2-7|-
CASSPAGRDHEQYF
TGTGCCAGCAGTCCCGCCGGCAGGGACCACGAGCAGTACTTC
>many|TRBV5-6|TRBJ1-1|-
CASSLGHNTEAFF
TGTGCCAGCAGCTTGGGACATAACACTGAAGCTTTCTTT
>many|TRBV20-1|TRBJ2-3|TRBD2
CSARDFKGGPPDTQYF
TGCAGTGCTAGAGATTTCAAGGGAGGGCCCCCAGATACGCAGTATTTT
>many|TRBV29-1|TRBJ2-2|-
CSALLTGELFF
TGCAGCGCTCTTCTCACCGGGGAGCTGTTTTTT
>few|TRBV6-5|TRBJ1-5|-
CASQPNQPQHF
TGTGCCAGCCAGCCCAATCAGCCCCAGCATTTT
>few|TRBV5-1|TRBJ1-1|-
CASSLGLGTEAFF
TGCGCCAGCAGCTTGGGTCTTGGGACTGAAGCTTTCTTT
>many|TRBV12-3/TRBV12-4|TRBJ2-1|TRBD2
CASSLGLVNRYNEQFF
TGTGCCAGCAGCCTGGGACTAGTAAATCGCTACAATGAGCAGTTCTTC
>many|TRBV29-1|TRBJ2-7|TRBD1
CSARQGLDSYEQYF
TGCAGCGCTAGACAGGGGCTGGATTCATACGAGCAGTACTTC
>-|TRBV18|TRBJ2-1|-
CASSPSSDSYNEQFF
TGTGCCAGCTCACCCTCCTCAGACAGCTACAATGAGCAGTTCTTC
>many|TRBV5-1|TRBJ2-1|TRBD1
CASSLSGGIGSYNEQFF
TGCGCCAGCAGCTTGTCAGGGGGCATTGGGTCCTACAATGAGCAGTTCTTC
>few|TRBV20-1|TRBJ1-5|-
CSASLGKHQPQHF
TGCAGTGCTAGTTTGGGAAAACATCAGCCCCAGCATTTT
>many|TRBV5-1|TRBJ2-3|TRBD2
CASGLSGGPSDTQYF
TGCGCCAGCGGTCTGTCGGGAGGGCCCTCAGATACGCAGTATTTT
>-|TRBV7-6|TRBJ2-3|-
CASSQGRDTRYF
TGTGCCAGCAGCCAGGGGAGAGATACGCGGTATTTT
>many|TRBV29-1|TRBJ2-1|TRBD2
CSVERGGGFEDNEQFF
TGCAGCGTTGAACGTGGGGGGGGTTTTGAGGACAATGAGCAGTTCTTC
>many|TRBV12-3/TRBV12-4|TRBJ1-2|-
CASGNTGSYGYTF
TGTGCCAGCGGAAACACGGGGTCCTATGGCTACACCTTC
>-|TRBV4-2|TRBJ2-7|TRBD2
CASSQGASGSQYEQYF
TGTGCCAGCAGCCAAGGGGCTAGCGGGAGCCAGTACGAGCAGTACTTC
>many|TRBV28|TRBJ2-7|-
CASGRTGSSYEQYF
TGTGCCAGCGGACGAACAGGGAGTAGTTACGAGCAGTACTTC
>many|TRBV12-3/TRBV12-4|TRBJ1-2|-
CASSQLNRHGYTF
TGTGCCAGCAGTCAACTCAACCGGCATGGCTACACCTTC
>many|TRBV11-2|TRBJ1-1|-
CASSLAVPNTEAFF
TGTGCCAGCAGCTTAGCGGTTCCGAACACTGAAGCTTTCTTT
>many|TRBV20-1|TRBJ2-1|-
CSAREPQAQGEQFF
TGCAGTGCTAGAGAGCCCCAGGCTCAGGGTGAGCAGTTCTTC
>many|TRBV5-1|TRBJ1-1|-
CASRLEMNTEAFF
TGCGCCAGCAGGTTGGAGATGAACACTGAAGCTTTCTTT
>many|TRBV5-8|TRBJ2-7|-
CASSPPRDDSGYYEQYF
TGTGCCAGCAGCCCCCCCCGGGATGATTCCGGTTATTACGAGCAGTACTTC
>medium-sized|TRBV2|TRBJ1-4|-
CASRTEGSFEKLFF
TGTGCCAGCAGGACGGAGGGGTCCTTTGAAAAACTGTTTTTT